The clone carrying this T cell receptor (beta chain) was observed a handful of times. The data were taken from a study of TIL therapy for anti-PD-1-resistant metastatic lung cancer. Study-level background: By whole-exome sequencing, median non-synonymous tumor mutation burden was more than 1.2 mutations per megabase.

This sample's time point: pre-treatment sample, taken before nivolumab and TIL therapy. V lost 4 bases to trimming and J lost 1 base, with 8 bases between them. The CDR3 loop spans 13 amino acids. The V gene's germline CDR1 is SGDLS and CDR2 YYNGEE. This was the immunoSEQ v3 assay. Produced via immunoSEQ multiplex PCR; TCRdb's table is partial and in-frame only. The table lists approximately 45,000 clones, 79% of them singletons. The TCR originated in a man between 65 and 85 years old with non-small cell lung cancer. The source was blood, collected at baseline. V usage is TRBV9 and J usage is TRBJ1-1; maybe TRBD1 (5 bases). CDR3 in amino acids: CASSNTGNTEAFF. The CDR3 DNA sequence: TGTGCCAGCAGCAATACAGGGAACACTGAAGCTTTCTTT.